The clone carrying this T cell receptor (beta chain) has just a few counts. No antigen is known for it. V was clipped by 4 bases and J by 3 bases, with 10 bases between them. The CDR3 totals 13 residues. In germline, CDR1 is PRHDT, CDR2 FYEKMQ (reference sequence). TCRdb re-called the reads with MiXCR, one entry per CDR3 protein. The sample has a few hundred thousand distinct CDR3 sequences; about 23% are singletons. The sample originates from a study of T cell repertoires in cytomegalovirus infection. Study findings and constraints: CMV carriers having the relevant HLA were flagged by cumulative public TCR beta family frequency.

V usage is TRBV13 and J usage is TRBJ2-7; D remains ambiguous. The sample comprised CD8+ T cells from PBMCs. This TCR was sampled from a human donor in good health (CMV status not recorded). Some clones in this sample may be carry-over from other donors' samples. As DNA, the CDR3 is TGTGCCAGCAGCTCAGGCGCACGCTACGAGCAGTACTTC. It specifies CASSSGARYEQYF.